This T cell receptor beta chain was observed in a study of T cells in tuberculosis. Study-level background: This South African cohort compared adolescents with or without latent tuberculosis against adults with active tuberculosis.

Assay: immunoSEQ multiplex PCR; the TCRdb copy retains only in-frame clones and omits some. Among about 29,000 clones listed, over 85% were seen once. This clone showed up just a few times. Its matching antigen is unknown. This CDR3 has 14 residues. In germline, CDR1 is SNHLY, CDR2 FYNNEI. V dropped 8 bases and J dropped 3 bases, with 13 bases sitting between them. The study's findings and limits: Active tuberculosis cases were adults; controls were adolescents. A GMM-specific repertoire classifier reached roughly 90% accuracy, AUROC over 0.85.

The sequenced sample consisted of PBMCs. The V call is TRBV2, the J call TRBJ2-2; D remains ambiguous. The sequence was collected from a donor between 10 and 35 years old with latent tuberculosis or without tuberculosis infection. For the CDR3, the DNA is TGTGCCAGCCTGGCTCGTTTCGACACCGGGGAGCTGTTTTTT. Translating gives CASLARFDTGELFF.